Shown below are 11 T cell receptor beta chains from a single sample sequenced in a study of tumour-infiltrating T cells in Burkitt lymphoma. Sequencing was performed with immunoSEQ multiplex PCR; in TCRdb, only in-frame clones are kept and a portion is missing. The sample contains thousands of clones, 12% to 15% of which appear only once. The sample taken for sequencing was tumor tissue. These receptors originate from a human donor with Burkitt lymphoma.

The chain combines TRBV7-2 with TRBJ1-1, with unresolved D. The CDR3 loop spans 13 amino acids. V lost 5 bases and J 5 bases, leaving 12 bases between the germline ends. CDR1 is SGHTA, CDR2 FQGNSA, per germline. CDR3 sequence reads: CASSPWWDTEAFF. The CDR3 DNA follows: TGTGCCAGCAGCCCATGGTGGGATACTGAAGCTTTCTTT.

This chain joins TRBV4-3 and TRBJ1-1; no reliable D call. The germline CDR1 and CDR2 sequences are LGHNA and YSLEER. The CDR3 totals 13 residues. The V gene lost 3 bases and the J gene lost 1 base, with 6 bases spanning the gap. The CDR3 reads CASSQTGNTEAFF. CDR3 in DNA: TGCGCCAGCAGCCAGACTGGGAACACTGAAGCTTTCTTT.

Note on this clone: The sample has other DNA sequences that encode this CDR3 too. The genes are TRBV11-2 and TRBJ2-2, with 12 positions matching TRBD2. This CDR3 has 17 amino acids. Germline V CDR1 and CDR2: SGHAT, FQNNGV. Germline trimming cut 4 bases from V and 6 bases from J; bases unmatched to any gene: 9. DNA for the CDR3: TGTGCCAGCAGCTCACCTTGGGGACTAGCGGGTTCCGGGGAGCTGTTTTTT. Protein: CASSSPWGLAGSGELFF.

V gene TRBV9 combines with J gene TRBJ2-5, with a tentative D call TRBD2 (5 bases). V was clipped by 2 bases and J by 4 bases, with 9 bases between them. Germline assignment: CDR1 SGDLS and CDR2 YYNGEE. CDR3 size: 13 residues. The CDR3, as DNA: TGTGCCAGCAGCGTGAGGGTCGGAGAGACCCAGTACTTC. Protein sequence: CASSVRVGETQYF. The full variable domain, its missing parts supplied by reference TRBV9 and TRBJ2-5, is DSGVTQTPKHLITATGQRVTLRCSPRSGDLSVYWYQQSLDQGLQFLIQYYNGEERAKGNILERFSAQQFPDLHSELNLSSLELGDSALYFCASSVRVGETQYFGPGTRLLVL.

V gene TRBV7-2 combines with J gene TRBJ2-7, with 13 bases fitting TRBD2. Per the germline V gene, CDR1 is SGHTA and CDR2 is FQGNSA. CDR3 length: 16 residues. The ends lost 5 bases at V and 2 bases at J; junction bases unmatched: 6. CDR3 in DNA: TGTGCCAGCAGCCGGACTAGCGGGAGCAAGGCCTACGAGCAGTACTTC. It is translated as CASSRTSGSKAYEQYF. Filled out from reference TRBV7-2 and TRBJ2-7, the complete variable domain reads GAGVSQSPSNKVTEKGKDVELRCDPISGHTALYWYRQSLGQGLEFLIYFQGNSAPDKSGLPSDRFSAERTGGSVSTLTIQRTQQEDSAVYLCASSRTSGSKAYEQYFGPGTRLTVT.

The genes are TRBV7-2 and TRBJ2-1, with D possibly TRBD1 on 5 matching bases. CDR3 length equals 16 residues. V lost 1 base to trimming and J lost 6 bases, with 16 bases between them. Per the germline V gene, CDR1 is SGHTA and CDR2 is FQGNSA. DNA of the CDR3: TGTGCCAGCAGCTTAGTAGGGGCAGGGTGGGGCAATGAGCAGTTCTTC. Residues: CASSLVGAGWGNEQFF.

The rearrangement links TRBV28 to TRBJ1-4; no firm D call. This CDR3 spans 16 amino acids. V dropped 2 bases and J dropped 4 bases, with 14 bases sitting between them. Looked up from germline, CDR1 is MDHEN and CDR2 is SYDVKM. The CDR3 DNA sequence: TGTGCCAGCAGTTTACCCTCCGGGTCAAATAATGAAAAACTGTTTTTT. Residues: CASSLPSGSNNEKLFF.

This clone came up a few times. This chain links TRBV11-2 with TRBJ2-7; TRBD1 is a possible D gene (5 bases). The germline V gene has CDR1 SGHAT and CDR2 FQNNGV. The ends were cut back, 5 bases at V and 3 bases at J, with 14 bases in the middle. The CDR3 has 14 residues. The CDR3 sequence is CASSVSLTDYEQYF. The CDR3 region has the DNA TGTGCCAGCAGCGTCTCATTGACAGACTACGAGCAGTACTTC.

This clone was recorded a few times. The rearrangement joins TRBV11-2 to TRBJ2-6; 9 nucleotides match TRBD1. Germline CDR1 is SGHAT and CDR2 is FQNNGV. The CDR3 loop spans 17 amino acids. J lost 0 bases, V lost 5 bases, and 5 bases had no gene match. The CDR3 DNA reads as TGTGCCAGCAGCCCGACAGGGGGATCCTCTGGGGCCAACGTCCTGACTTTC. Translation: CASSPTGGSSGANVLTF.

V and J are TRBV5-6 and TRBJ2-7; D ambiguous. The CDR3 contains 16 residues. From germline, CDR1 is SGHDT and CDR2 YYEEEE. Trimming took off 0 bases at V and 1 base at J, with 14 bases between the two ends. CDR3 sequence reads: CASSLEWRRWSYEQYF. CDR3 coding DNA: TGTGCCAGCAGCTTGGAATGGCGCAGATGGTCCTACGAGCAGTACTTC.

This clone has just a few counts. V is TRBV27 and J is TRBJ2-7; D may be TRBD2 (6 bases). Trimming cost V 3 bases and J 1 base, with 10 bases left between them. This CDR3 is 14 amino acids long. Germline CDR1 is MNHEY and CDR2 is SMNVEV (reference sequence). CDR3 sequence (DNA): TGTGCCAGCAGTTTCGGTGGGGGGTCCTACGAGCAGTACTTC. Residues: CASSFGGGSYEQYF.